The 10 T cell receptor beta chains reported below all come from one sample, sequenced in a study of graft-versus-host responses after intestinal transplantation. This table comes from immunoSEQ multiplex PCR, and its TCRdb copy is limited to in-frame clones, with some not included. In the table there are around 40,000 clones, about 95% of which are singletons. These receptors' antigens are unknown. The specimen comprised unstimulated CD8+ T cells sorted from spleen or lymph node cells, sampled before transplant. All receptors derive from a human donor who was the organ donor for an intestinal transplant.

CDR3 loop: CASSRTSGGVNTGELFF. In nucleotides, the CDR3 is TGTGCCAGCAGTCGTACTAGCGGGGGGGTCAACACCGGGGAGCTGTTTTTT. The chain carries TRBV6-4 and TRBJ2-2; TRBD2 aligns across 13 bases. Germline V CDR1 and CDR2: MRHNA, SNTAGT. The CDR3 totals 17 residues. V shed 5 bases and J 2 bases; nucleotides not matched to a gene: 5.

CDR3 coding DNA: TGCGCCAGCAGTGAGTACTTGGTGCACTACGAGCAGTACTTC. Protein: CASSEYLVHYEQYF. The chain recombines TRBV10-2 with TRBJ2-7; D not resolved. The CDR3 sequence is 14 residues long. The germline CDR1 and CDR2 sequences are WSHSY and SAAADI. Between the trimmed V and J ends, which lost 1 base and 3 bases, there was a span of 10 bases.

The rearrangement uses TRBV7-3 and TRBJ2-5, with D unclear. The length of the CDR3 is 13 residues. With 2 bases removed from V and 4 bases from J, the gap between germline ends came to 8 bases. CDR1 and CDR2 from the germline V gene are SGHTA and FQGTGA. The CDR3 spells CASSLLWGETQYF. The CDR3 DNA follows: TGTGCCAGCAGCTTACTGTGGGGAGAGACCCAGTACTTC.

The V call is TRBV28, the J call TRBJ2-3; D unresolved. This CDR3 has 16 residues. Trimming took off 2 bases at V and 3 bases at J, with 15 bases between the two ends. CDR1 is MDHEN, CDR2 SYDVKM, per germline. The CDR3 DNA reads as TGTGCCAGCAGTTTAGCCCTGTTGGGGATTACAGATACGCAGTATTTT. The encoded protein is CASSLALLGITDTQYF.

The DNA of the CDR3 is TGTGCCAGCAGCTTACGGGGACTCATGAACACTGAAGCTTTCTTT. Protein sequence: CASSLRGLMNTEAFF. The gene calls are TRBV7-8 and TRBJ1-1; maybe TRBD1 (5 bases). Germline V lookup: CDR1 SGHVS, CDR2 FQNEAQ. Trimming removed 2 bases from V and 0 bases from J, with 10 bases in between. The CDR3 totals 15 residues.

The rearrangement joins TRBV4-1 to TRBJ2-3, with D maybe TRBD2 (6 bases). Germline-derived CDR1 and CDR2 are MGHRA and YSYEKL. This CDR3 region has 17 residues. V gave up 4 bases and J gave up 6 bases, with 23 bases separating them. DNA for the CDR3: TGCGCCAGCAGCCCCCCTGGTAGGGACTCCGCCGGTGATACGCAGTATTTT. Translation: CASSPPGRDSAGDTQYF.

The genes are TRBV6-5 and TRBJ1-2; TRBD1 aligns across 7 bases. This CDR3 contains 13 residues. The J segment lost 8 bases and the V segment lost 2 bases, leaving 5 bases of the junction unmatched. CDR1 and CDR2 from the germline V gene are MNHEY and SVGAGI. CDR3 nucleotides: TGTGCCAGCAGTTACAGGGGGCAAGGGGGCTACACCTTC. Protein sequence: CASSYRGQGGYTF.

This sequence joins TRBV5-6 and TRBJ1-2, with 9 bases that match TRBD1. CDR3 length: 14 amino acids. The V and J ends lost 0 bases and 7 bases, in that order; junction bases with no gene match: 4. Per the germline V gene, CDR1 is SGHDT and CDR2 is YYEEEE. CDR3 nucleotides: TGTGCCAGCAGCTTGGGACAGGGGGTAGGTGGCTACACCTTC. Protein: CASSLGQGVGGYTF.

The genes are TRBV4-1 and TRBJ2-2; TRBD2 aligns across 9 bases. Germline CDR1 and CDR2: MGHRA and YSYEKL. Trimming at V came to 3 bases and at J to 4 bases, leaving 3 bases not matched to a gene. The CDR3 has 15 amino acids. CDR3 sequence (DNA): TGCGCCAGCAGCCAGGTTAGCGGGGGCACCGGGGAGCTGTTTTTT. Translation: CASSQVSGGTGELFF.

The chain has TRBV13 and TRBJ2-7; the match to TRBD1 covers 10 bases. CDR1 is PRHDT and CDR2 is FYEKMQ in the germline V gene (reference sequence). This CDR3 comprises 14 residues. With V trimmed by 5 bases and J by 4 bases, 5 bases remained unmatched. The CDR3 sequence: CASSPGTGEYEQYF. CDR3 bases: TGTGCCAGCAGCCCCGGGACAGGGGAGTACGAGCAGTACTTC.